This record concerns one TCR beta chain sequence. The sample originates from a study of T cells in Graves' hyperthyroidism and ophthalmopathy. Amplified TCR beta CDR3 regions came from RNA transcripts. HTBI primers were the set used in a first-round RT-PCR of the TCR CDR3. TCRdb independently ran MiXCR on the multiplex PCR reads; one entry per CDR3 protein. The sample records about 640,000 distinct CDR3 sequences, about 20% being singletons. The cohort's ophthalmopathy patients, a group with duration under 3 months, had a Clinical Activity Score of at least 3 and a NOSPECS grade of at least 4. The CDR3 is made up of 14 amino acids. Germline V gives CDR1 GTSNPN, CDR2 SVGIG (reference sequence). V lost 2 bases and J lost 0, with 10 bases in between.

The material sequenced was blood. The V gene is TRBV30, the J gene TRBJ1-1; D gene ambiguous. The receptor was derived from a man aged 30 to 39 with Graves' ophthalmopathy. As DNA, the CDR3 is TGTGCCTGGAGTCCTGTCACATTGAACACTGAAGCTTTCTTT. Residues: CAWSPVTLNTEAFF.